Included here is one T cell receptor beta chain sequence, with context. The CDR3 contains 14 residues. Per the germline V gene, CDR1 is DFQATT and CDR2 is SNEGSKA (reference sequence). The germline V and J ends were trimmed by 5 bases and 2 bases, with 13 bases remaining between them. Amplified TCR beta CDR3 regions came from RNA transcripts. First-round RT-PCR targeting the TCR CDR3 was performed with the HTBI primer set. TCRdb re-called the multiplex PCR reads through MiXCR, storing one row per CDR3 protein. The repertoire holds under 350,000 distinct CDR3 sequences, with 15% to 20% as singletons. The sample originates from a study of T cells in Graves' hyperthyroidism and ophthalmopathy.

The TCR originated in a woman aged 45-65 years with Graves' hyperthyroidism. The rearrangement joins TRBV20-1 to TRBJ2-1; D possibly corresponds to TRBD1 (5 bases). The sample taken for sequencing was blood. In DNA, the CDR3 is TGCAGTGCTCCCTCAGGGCTAGCCTACAATGAGCAGTTCTTC. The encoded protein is CSAPSGLAYNEQFF.